The following is a T cell receptor beta chain sequence with its context. The antigen it recognizes is unknown. No much larger clone exists at a distance of one base, and base qualities are not known. The junction carries 8 bases between V and J, which are trimmed by 3 bases and 3 bases respectively. From the cysteine through the phenylalanine, the CDR3 covers 13 amino acids. The read is trimmed to its CDR3 DNA, 39 bases read in frame from base 1. The germline V gene (reference sequence) supplies CDR1 LNHDA and CDR2 SQIVND. The cohort was made up of roughly 670 healthy bone marrow donors. All cohort members were sampled while nominally healthy, although unrecorded immune exposures were likely present. CMV serostatus was recorded as positive for 250 to 300 and negative for 352 of the 666 cohort members, whereas no CMV serostatus was recorded for the donor in question. A peripheral blood sample was collected from each donor, and TCR beta sequencing was performed on peripheral blood mononuclear cells. Genomic DNA extraction from the blood cell samples was performed with the Qiagen DNeasy Blood Extraction Kit.

The data were obtained in a study of cytomegalovirus exposure and HLA in healthy donors (dated by TCRdb to about 2017). With regard to the full study: In an earlier analysis of some 550 of the donors, 276 Gb of sequence data and just under 120 million unique TCR beta sequences from about 180 million T cells were reported. An early release covering approximately 600 HLA-typed donors comprised about 300 gigabases of sequencing data and 85 million or so unique TCR sequences. Of the roughly 400 genotyped donors, 65% to 90% fell in the genetic ancestry cluster associated with self-reported Caucasian donors. The study aimed to test whether cataloging public T cell receptors could reveal signatures of past pathogen exposure. The study used immunosequencing to profile the T cell repertoires of several hundred subjects and linked those repertoires to cytomegalovirus serostatus. Along with the approximately 650-subject first cohort, a separate validation cohort of some 130 different subjects was used. The study combined high-throughput TCR immunosequencing, statistical association of individual TCRs with disease status, and machine learning to predict cytomegalovirus infection status. A later analysis re-analyzed previously published TCR beta repertoires from 660 or so donors and added high-resolution HLA genotyping to study TCR occurrence patterns. Rather than drawing on any new phenotypic data, the later analysis identified candidate immune exposures from TCR beta sequences and the way those sequences occurred across donors. An earlier analysis of fewer than 700 of the donors applied high-throughput TCR beta sequencing to assess whether each TCR beta V gene segment acted as functional or pseudogenic. Donor age, sex, ethnicity and CMV serostatus were compiled together with the repertoire data. A later genetic analysis used genome-wide SNP genotypes for about 60% of the roughly 670 donors, treating that subset as a discovery cohort. All discovery cohort repertoires had been generated using a single sequencing platform. HLA typing included class I and class II loci at four-digit resolution. Typing coverage varied by locus: about 629-630 donors for A, B, C, DRB1 and DQB1; roughly 560 for DQA1; around 610 for DPA1; 450 to 480 for DPB1. Because of strong linkage in the cohort, five DR-DQ haplotypes were treated as single units for association and clustering. On average, around 240,000 unique TCR beta nucleotide sequences were sequenced per donor among 398 genotyped donors of the cohort, with 15% to 20% of those sequences being non-productive. Study-wide findings and limitations: A further reported finding was that TCR beta sequences accurately predicted the HLA-A and HLA-B alleles for most subjects in the first cohort. Compared with the approximately 600-donor mean, donors in an Asian-associated ancestry cluster had fewer N-insertions in productive TCRs, according to a later genetic analysis. In a later analysis, HLA-associated TCR beta chains showed more clonal expansion and lower generation probabilities than non-associated chains that were equally common. When HLA alleles, especially DR and DQ, strongly co-occurred, attributing TCR associations to individual alleles was difficult. Cytomegalovirus status was reported to be diagnosed by the classifier with high specificity and sensitivity in both the original and validation cohorts. Only TCR beta chains were sequenced in this cohort, and the absence of alpha or paired-chain data limited detectable features. V-gene and J-gene trimming of TCR beta chains was associated with a missense DCLRE1C variant in a later genetic analysis, and the association was replicated in an independent cohort. A later analysis reported that several top co-occurrence clusters appeared linked to parvovirus B19, influenza, CMV and Epstein-Barr virus. Sequencing depth was assumed to be roughly uniform across donors in the presence/absence analyses, though that assumption may not hold. Correlated functional status among segregating V segments might be attributable to linkage disequilibrium, but an unknown experimental factor could not be ruled out. A cluster of highly shared sequence variants was judged likely to represent a technical artifact of the sequencing pipeline. The study gave a list of some 150 TCR beta chains associated with cytomegalovirus. Specific HLA alleles were associated with 15,000 to 20,000 TCR beta sequences at a false discovery rate of 0.05 in a later analysis. The 87-base-pair reads could not distinguish some IMGT-functional V segments, including TRBV6-2 and TRBV6-3, so those segments were excluded. Most CMV-associated TCR beta chains appeared to be HLA-restricted in a later analysis, and the HLA associations seemed to be driven largely by CMV exposure. According to a later analysis, TCR association rates differed among HLA loci, with DRB1 alleles showing the most associated TCRs and HLA-C alleles showing the fewest. The authors suggested that the approach could potentially be generalized to other disease states and immunological phenotypes. Broadly in line with IMGT annotations, most TCR beta V segments showed up in productive rearrangements about 87% or about 30% of the time in an earlier analysis of approximately 640 of the donors. In vitro tests confirmed that a few of the cytomegalovirus-associated TCR beta chains recognize cytomegalovirus antigens. Because HLA typing was missing for some donors at each locus, association tests included only the typed subset. Roughly 15 rarely observed V segments, including chromosome 9 orphons, were excluded from the earlier analysis of just under 600 of the donors because counts were too low. Most TCR sequences were observed very rarely across donors, whereas some public TCRs were present in many individuals. CMV serostatus was the only immune exposure information available for the cohort.

Libraries were prepared through the immunoSEQ multiplex PCR assay. A mixture of 60 forward primers for TCR Vbeta segments and 13 reverse primers for TCR Jbeta segments was used in the multiplex PCR. A multiplex PCR assay on genomic DNA amplified the CDR3 region of rearranged TCR beta genes. The Illumina HiSeq System was used to sequence the amplified TCR beta libraries as 87-base-pair reads. On the study's bioinformatics: A later analysis tallied 75 million to 95 million unique TCR beta chains across the 650 to 750 repertoires, and approximately 12 million of those chains were shared by two or more donors. Raw reads were error-corrected and collapsed into unique sequences by a nearest-neighbor algorithm in which closely related sequences were merged to remove PCR and sequencing errors. V, D and J gene segments were assigned by aligning CDR3 sequences to IMGT reference sequences. For a sequence to be retained, a match of at least six nucleotides was required to both a V gene segment and a J gene segment. A rearrangement was called productive if the CDR3 had no stop codons and remained in frame with V and J, and every other rearrangement was called non-productive. Following IMGT convention, CDR3 was defined as the stretch from the second conserved V-encoded cysteine up to the conserved J-encoded phenylalanine. The earlier analysis of more than 450 of the donors excluded sequences that lacked an unambiguous match to a single V gene segment. In an earlier analysis of roughly 600 of the donors, a V segment was called functional when productive rearrangements were above 56.7%, and segregating when the standard deviation between donors exceeded 5%. A statistical classification framework was built to diagnose cytomegalovirus status from the catalog of TCR beta chain sequences. A later analysis assigned V and J genes by comparing TCR nucleotide sequences with IMGT/GENE-DB human TR gene sequences. Using the TCRdist pipeline, a later analysis assigned CDR3 sequences along with most-parsimonious VDJ recombination scenarios. In a later analysis, each TCR beta chain was defined by its CDR3 amino acid sequence together with its V-gene family, and reads without a unique V-gene family were excluded. To address suspected cross-contamination and a sequencing artifact, a later analysis removed 450 to 700 highly shared, low-generation-probability nucleotide sequences. For each public chain, a later analysis derived a clonal expansion index from normalized ranks of inferred template counts within each repertoire. A later analysis computed generation probabilities with a VDJ recombination model fitted to out-of-frame rearrangements, and checked the results against IGoR. A later analysis scored TCR-TCR, TCR-HLA and TCR-CMV co-occurrence with hypergeometric tests, applying a repertoire-size bias correction to TCR pairs. In a later analysis, false discovery rates were estimated by permuting HLA or CMV assignments 20 times. In a later analysis, co-occurring TCRs were grouped using DBSCAN, and TCRdist sequence similarity was added for clustering within HLA-allele-positive subsets. Repertoires with fewer than 30,000 or more than 120,000 public chains, plus five repertoires with anomalous nucleotide sharing, were excluded from co-occurrence clustering. The source is immuneACCESS, and TCRdb retained only in-frame sequences with V and J called. Part of the clones is not carried over; for the studies checked, unresolved V genes explain less than half of this, and the remainder is unexplained. V and J calls and clone size come straight from that table; D and trimming were deduced from the DNA. This sample is represented by around 160,000 clones; 80% of them were singletons. Approximately 1.8% of the sample is taken by the ten largest.

The sample comprised PBMCs. In this chain, TRBV19 is recombined with TRBJ2-5; no confident D gene assignment can be made. The receptor's source is a human donor in good health. The CDR3 sequence is CASSIFTEETQYF. The DNA sequence is given as TGTGCCAGTAGTATTTTTACTGAAGAGACCCAGTACTTC.